This T cell receptor (beta chain) is from a study of cytomegalovirus exposure and HLA in healthy donors. Study details: Early release data held around 82 million unique TCRs from HLA-typed donors. Study-level points and caveats: Association with HLA alleles at 0.05 false discovery rate was found for 15,000 or so TCR beta sequences in a later analysis. A later analysis showed TCR association rates differing by HLA locus, peaking at DRB1 and lowest at HLA-C. In vitro testing confirmed a few CMV-associated chains as specific for CMV antigens.

This CDR3 contains 12 residues. CDR1 and CDR2 from the germline V gene are SEHNR and FQNEAQ (reference sequence). The PCR contained 60 Vbeta and 13 Jbeta primers. Profiled with immunoSEQ multiplex PCR; TCRdb holds only in-frame clones, not every one. The sample lists 150,000 to 200,000 clones, 80% occurring once. Regarding this clone: What it recognizes is unknown. The junction differs from germline at one of its ends, possibly a read error.

Material for sequencing was PBMCs. The chain combines TRBV7-9 with TRBJ1-1; D perhaps matches TRBD1 (5 bases). The TCR was taken from a woman aged 45-65 years in good health and CMV-seropositive. In DNA, the CDR3 is TGTTCCAGCAGCTTGGAGGGGACTGAAGCTTTCTTT. It is translated as CSSSLEGTEAFF.